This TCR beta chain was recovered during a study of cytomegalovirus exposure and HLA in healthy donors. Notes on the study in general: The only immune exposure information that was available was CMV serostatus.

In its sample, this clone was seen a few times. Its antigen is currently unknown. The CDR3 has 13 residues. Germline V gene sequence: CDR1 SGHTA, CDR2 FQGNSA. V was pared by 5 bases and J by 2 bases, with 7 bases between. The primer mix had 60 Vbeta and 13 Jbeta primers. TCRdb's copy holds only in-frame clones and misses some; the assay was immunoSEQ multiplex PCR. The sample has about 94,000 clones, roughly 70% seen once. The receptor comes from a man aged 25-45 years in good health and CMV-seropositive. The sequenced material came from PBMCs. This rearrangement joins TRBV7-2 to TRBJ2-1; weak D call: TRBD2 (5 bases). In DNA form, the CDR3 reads TGTGCCAGCAGCCCCGGGACCTACAATGAGCAGTTCTTC. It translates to CASSPGTYNEQFF.